This TCR beta chain was found in a study of CD8+ T cells in alopecia areata. The overall study: Graft recipients were roughly 7-10-week-old female C3H/HeJ mice, and donor skin originated from approximately 6-12-month-old C3H/HeJ mice with spontaneous alopecia.

cDNA reverse transcribed from extracted RNA served as the sequencing template. Only in-frame clones appear in the TCRdb table, and some are missing; sequencing was by immunoSEQ multiplex PCR. The table lists 270,000 or so clones, with no singletons. Pooled cutaneous lymph node cells were sorted using CD4, CD8alpha, NKG2D, NKG2ACE and other markers. Worth noting for this clone: Antigen specificity is unknown. Here the gene names and germline are mouse.

General study results and limits: Elevated clonality characterized lesional scalp relative to normal scalp, particularly in alopecia totalis/universalis. Patients showed less clear TCR sequence sharing than mice, possibly partly because of HLA diversity.

The material sequenced was CD4+ T cells sorted from a lymph node. This sequence originates from a C3H/HeJ mouse with alopecia areata. Mouse strain MHC haplotype: H2-k.

The sequenced part of the CDR3 DNA is TGTGCCAGCAGTGAAGGGGGTGCGATCTAT. Translating it yields CASSEGGAIY. The full CDR3 protein reads CASSEGGAIYEQYF. V usage is TRBV13-3 and J usage is TRBJ2-7; D is perhaps TRBD1 (6 bases). The read ends 4 residues shy of where the CDR3 ends; the end is completed using the germline J gene. Germline loops: CDR1 NNHDY, CDR2 SYVADS. This CDR3 is 14 amino acids long. V was shortened by 2 bases and J by 3 bases, with 12 bases between the two germline ends.